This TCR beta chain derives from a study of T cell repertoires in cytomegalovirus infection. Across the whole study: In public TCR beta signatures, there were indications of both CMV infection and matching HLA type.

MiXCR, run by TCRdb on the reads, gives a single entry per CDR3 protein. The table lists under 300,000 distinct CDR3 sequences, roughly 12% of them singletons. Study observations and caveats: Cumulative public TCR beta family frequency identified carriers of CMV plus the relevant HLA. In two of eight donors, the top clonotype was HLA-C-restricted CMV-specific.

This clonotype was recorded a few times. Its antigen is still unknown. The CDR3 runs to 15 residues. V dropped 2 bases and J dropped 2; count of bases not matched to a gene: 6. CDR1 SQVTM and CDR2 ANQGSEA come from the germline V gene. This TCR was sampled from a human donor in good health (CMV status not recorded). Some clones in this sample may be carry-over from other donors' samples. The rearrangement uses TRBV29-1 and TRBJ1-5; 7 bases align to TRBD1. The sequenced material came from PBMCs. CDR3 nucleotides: TGCAGCGTTGAACTGGCAGGGGGTGGCAATCAGCCCCAGCATTTT. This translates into CSVELAGGGNQPQHF. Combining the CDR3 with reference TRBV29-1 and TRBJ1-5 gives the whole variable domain SAVISQKPSRDICQRGTSLTIQCQVDSQVTMMFWYRQQPGQSLTLIATANQGSEATYESGFVIDKFPISRPNLTFSTLTVSNMSPEDSSIYLCSVELAGGGNQPQHFGDGTRLSIL.